The present entry profiles one T cell receptor beta chain with its context. Authors' data handling: Reference gene primer amplification gave estimated nucleated cell counts. Only in-frame clones appear in the TCRdb table, and some are missing; sequencing was by immunoSEQ multiplex PCR. Clone size and the V and J calls come from that table; the DNA yielded D and trimming. This table has about 270,000 clones, around nine tenths appearing once. This specimen belongs to a study of blood T cell repertoires in COVID-19. Across the whole study: The origin of the acute and convalescent COVID-19 samples was the United States, Italy and Spain. The analysed material was cDNA or gDNA that came from T cells, B-cell-depleted T cells, or PBMCs.

The CDR3 is made up of 16 amino acids. The germline V gene has CDR1 SGDLS and CDR2 YYNGEE. V was trimmed by 2 bases and J by 2 bases, leaving 13 bases between them. The chain is built from TRBV9 and TRBJ2-2, with D perhaps matching TRBD2 (5 bases). This sequence was found in a man aged 40-50 years with active or convalescent COVID-19. Source material: peripheral blood. DNA for the CDR3: TGTGCCAGCAGCGTTGACGGGGATCCCAACACCGGGGAGCTGTTTTTT. Translation: CASSVDGDPNTGELFF.